Described below is a single T cell receptor (beta chain) sequence and its context. The data derive from a study of regulatory T cells in long-lasting Graves disease. Relying on iRepertoire HTBI primers and Arm-PCR of CDR3 regions, the team built TCR beta libraries. TCRdb recomputed calls from the multiplex PCR reads with MiXCR, one row per CDR3 protein. The table shows 680,000 or so distinct CDR3 sequences, with 15% to 20% occurring only once. The time point is: newly diagnosed GD, antithyroid drugs for less than 3 months. Isolated PBMC RNA provided the starting material for the TCR library. CDR3 length: 15 amino acids. Trimming stripped 6 bases from V and 5 bases from J, with 17 bases between. Germline CDR1 reads MDHEN; CDR2 reads SYDVKM. These same records also appear under a second study, on T cells in Graves' hyperthyroidism and ophthalmopathy. That paper notes: Criteria for exclusion of patients were uncontrolled infection, other autoimmune disease, pregnancy or lactation. Primed by the HTBI set, a first-round RT-PCR was run on the TCR CDR3.

This specimen was peripheral blood mononuclear cells (PBMCs), taken at new diagnosis, from a patient treated with antithyroid drugs. This receptor was identified in a woman aged 30 to 39 with Graves disease. The rearrangement uses TRBV28 and TRBJ2-1; D not certain. The CDR3 DNA reads TGTGCCAGCAGCTCTCCCACCCCGGGCGACAATGAGCAGTTCTTC. Translation: CASSSPTPGDNEQFF.